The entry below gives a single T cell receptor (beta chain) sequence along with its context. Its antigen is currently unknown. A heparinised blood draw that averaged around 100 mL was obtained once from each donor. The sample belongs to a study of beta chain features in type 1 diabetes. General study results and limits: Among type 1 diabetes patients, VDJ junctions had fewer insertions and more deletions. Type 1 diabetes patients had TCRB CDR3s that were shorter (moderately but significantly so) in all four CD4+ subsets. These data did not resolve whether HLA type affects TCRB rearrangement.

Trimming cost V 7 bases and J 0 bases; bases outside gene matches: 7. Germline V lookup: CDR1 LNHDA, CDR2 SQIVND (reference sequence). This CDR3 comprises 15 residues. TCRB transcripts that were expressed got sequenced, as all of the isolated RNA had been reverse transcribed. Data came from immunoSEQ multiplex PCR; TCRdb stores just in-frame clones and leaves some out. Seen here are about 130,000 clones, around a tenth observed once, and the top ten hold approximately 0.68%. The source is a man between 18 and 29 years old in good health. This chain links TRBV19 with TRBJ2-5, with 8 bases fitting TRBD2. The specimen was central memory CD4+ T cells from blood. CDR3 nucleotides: TGTGCCAGTATGGGAGCGGGGGCCAACCAAGAGACCCAGTACTTC. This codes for CASMGAGANQETQYF.